This TCR beta chain originates from a study of T cell repertoires in cytomegalovirus infection. For the study at large: Recently identified HLA-C-restricted CMV epitopes and well-studied HLA-B-restricted CMV epitopes were used by the study. CMV infection together with matching HLA type was indicated by public TCR beta signatures.

Ten or more counts support this clonotype. Its antigen is unknown. One entry per CDR3 protein, called by TCRdb with MiXCR from the reads. The repertoire has approximately 350,000 distinct CDR3 sequences, just under 35% of them found once; the top ten carry 13%. Study-level findings and limits: Dominant in the ex vivo response were TCR beta clonotypes restricted by HLA-C and specific for CMV. Cumulated frequencies of public TCR beta families served to identify carriers of CMV plus the relevant HLA.

The TCR originated in a human donor in good health (CMV status not recorded). Some clones in this sample may be carry-over from other donors' samples. The sequences come from cultured PBMCs, collected from culture after CMV antigen stimulation.

CDR3: CASSLWGTANQPQHF. CDR3 coding DNA: TGTGCCAGCAGCTTATGGGGGACAGCAAATCAGCCCCAGCATTTT. The rearrangement joins TRBV7-2 to TRBJ1-5, with 7 bases fitting TRBD1. This CDR3 comprises 15 residues. V lost 2 bases, J lost 4 bases, and 5 bases stayed unmatched. CDR1 is SGHTA, CDR2 FQGNSA, per germline.